This TCR beta chain was sequenced for a study of regulatory and conventional T cells in RAG deficiency. TCRdb's table, derived via immunoSEQ multiplex PCR, lists solely in-frame clones and lacks some. The table records 30,000 to 35,000 clones, 70% to 90% of them present only once. Trimming shortened V by 5 bases and J by 7 bases, and 9 bases separated the two germline ends. The CDR3 extends over 12 amino acids. Germline CDR1 MNHNY, CDR2 SVGAGI (reference sequence). These records were also assigned to another study, of regulatory T cells. That paper adds: The primer mix had 52 TRBV and 13 TRBJ primers.

Specimen: CD8+ T cells sorted from blood. The clonotype originates from a human donor in good health. The chain has TRBV6-6 and TRBJ2-1, with D possibly TRBD2 on 6 matching bases. CDR3 amino acids: CASSRDWNEQFF. The CDR3 DNA sequence: TGTGCCAGCAGTCGGGACTGGAATGAGCAGTTCTTC.